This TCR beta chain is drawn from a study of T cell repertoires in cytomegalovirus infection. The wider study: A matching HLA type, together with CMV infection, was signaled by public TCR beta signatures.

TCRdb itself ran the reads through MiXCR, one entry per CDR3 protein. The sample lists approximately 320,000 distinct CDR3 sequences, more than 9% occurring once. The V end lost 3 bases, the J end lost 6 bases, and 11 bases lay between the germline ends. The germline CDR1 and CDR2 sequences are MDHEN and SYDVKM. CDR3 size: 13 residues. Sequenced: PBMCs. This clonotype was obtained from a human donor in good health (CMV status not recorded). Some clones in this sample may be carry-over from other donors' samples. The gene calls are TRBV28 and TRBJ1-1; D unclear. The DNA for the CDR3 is TGTGCCAGCAGTTTTTGGTCGGTTCCTGAAGCTTTCTTT. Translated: CASSFWSVPEAFF.